Shown below are 8 T cell receptor beta chains from a single sample sequenced in a study of cytomegalovirus exposure and HLA in healthy donors. PCR used 60 Vbeta primers and 13 Jbeta primers. The protocol was immunoSEQ multiplex PCR, while the TCRdb copy is restricted to in-frame clones and leaves out a portion. The data hold 150,000 to 200,000 clones, with 75% to 85% observed a single time. The sequenced sample consisted of PBMCs. The receptor set was obtained from a woman younger than 35 in good health and CMV-seropositive.

This clone was counted once. This chain uses TRBV5-6 with TRBJ1-6; 8 nucleotides agree with TRBD1. Germline loops: CDR1 SGHDT, CDR2 YYEEEE. With V trimmed by 6 bases and J by 8 bases, 7 bases remained unmatched. The CDR3 contains 14 residues. The DNA of the CDR3 is TGTGCCAGCACCGACAGGGGCGCGCATTCACCCCTCCACTTT. Protein: CASTDRGAHSPLHF.

The J gene is TRBJ2-5, the V gene TRBV7-9; 8 nucleotides agree with TRBD1. V shed 5 bases, J shed 2 bases, and the junction held 7 bases outside the gene matches. The CDR3 is 15 residues long. The germline CDR1 and CDR2 sequences are SEHNR and FQNEAQ (reference sequence). The DNA for the CDR3 is TGTGCCAGCAGCCCGAGCAGGGGGCGGCAAGAGACCCAGTACTTC. It translates to CASSPSRGRQETQYF.

The rearrangement links TRBV27 to TRBJ1-5; 8 nucleotides align to TRBD1. CDR3 size: 14 residues. V was clipped by 6 bases and J by 2 bases; unmatched bases: 3. Per the germline V gene, CDR1 is MNHEY and CDR2 is SMNVEV (reference sequence). The CDR3 loop reads CASRTGVGNQPQHF. The CDR3 DNA reads TGTGCCAGCAGGACAGGGGTCGGCAATCAGCCCCAGCATTTT.

V usage is TRBV18 and J usage is TRBJ1-1; 8 positions agree with TRBD1. The CDR3 consists of 15 residues. With V trimmed by 6 bases and J by 0 bases, 6 bases remained unmatched. Germline V gene lookup returns CDR1 KGHSH and CDR2 LQKENI. The CDR3 DNA is TGTGCCAGCTCGCGCGGACAGGGTTTGAACACTGAAGCTTTCTTT. Its protein product is CASSRGQGLNTEAFF.

This CDR3 reads CASSWPGTGEDQPQHF. CDR3 in DNA: TGTGCCAGCAGTTGGCCCGGGACAGGGGAGGATCAGCCCCAGCATTTT. The chain combines TRBV28 with TRBJ1-5, with 10 bases matching TRBD1. The CDR3 is 16 residues long. Trimming cost V 4 bases and J 5 bases; bases outside gene matches: 8. Looked up from germline, CDR1 is MDHEN and CDR2 is SYDVKM. Variable domain in full (rest from reference TRBV28 and TRBJ1-5): DVKVTQSSRYLVKRTGEKVFLECVQDMDHENMFWYRQDPGLGLRLIYFSYDVKMKEKGDIPEGYSVSREKKERFSLILESASTNQTSMYLCASSWPGTGEDQPQHFGDGTRLSIL.

This rearrangement joins TRBV5-1 to TRBJ2-2, with 11 bases matching TRBD2. The CDR3 runs 15 residues. The J segment lost 5 bases and the V segment lost 7 bases, leaving 7 bases of the junction unmatched. Germline loops: CDR1 SGHRS, CDR2 YFSETQ. This CDR3 reads CASCDVAGGTGELFF. The CDR3 region has the DNA TGCGCCAGCTGCGACGTAGCGGGGGGGACCGGGGAGCTGTTTTTT.

The chain has TRBV6-5 and TRBJ2-3; the D gene is possibly TRBD2 (6 bases). Per the germline V gene, CDR1 is MNHEY and CDR2 is SVGAGI. This CDR3 is built from 14 residues. With 3 bases removed from V and 8 bases from J, the gap between germline ends came to 15 bases. CDR3 in amino acids: CASSYGRGEGTQYF. In nucleotides, the CDR3 is TGTGCCAGCAGTTATGGTCGCGGGGAAGGTACGCAGTATTTT.

The genes are TRBV29-1 and TRBJ2-2; tentative D call: TRBD2 (7 bases). The germline V and J ends were trimmed by 5 bases and 3 bases, with 16 bases remaining between them. Germline assignment: CDR1 SQVTM and CDR2 ANQGSEA. The CDR3 covers 15 residues. As DNA, the CDR3 is TGCAGCGTTACCGCCGGGGGGCTGGACACCGGGGAGCTGTTTTTT. Its protein product is CSVTAGGLDTGELFF.